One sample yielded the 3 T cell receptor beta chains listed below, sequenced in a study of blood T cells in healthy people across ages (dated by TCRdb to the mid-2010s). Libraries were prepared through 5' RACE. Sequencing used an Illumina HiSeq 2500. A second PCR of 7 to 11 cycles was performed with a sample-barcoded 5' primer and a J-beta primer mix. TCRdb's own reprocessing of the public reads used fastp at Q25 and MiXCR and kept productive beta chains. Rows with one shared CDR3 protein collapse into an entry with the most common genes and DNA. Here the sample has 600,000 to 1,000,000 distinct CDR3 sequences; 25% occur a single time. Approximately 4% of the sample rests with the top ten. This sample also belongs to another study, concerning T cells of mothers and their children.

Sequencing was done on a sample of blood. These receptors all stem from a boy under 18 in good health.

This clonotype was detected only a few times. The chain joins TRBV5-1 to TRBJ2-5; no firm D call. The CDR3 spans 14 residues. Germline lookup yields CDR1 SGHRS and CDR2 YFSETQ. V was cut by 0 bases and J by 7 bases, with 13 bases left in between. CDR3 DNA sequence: TGCGCCAGCAGCTTGGGGTCAGTTCCGGGGACCCAGTACTTC. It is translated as CASSLGSVPGTQYF.

This CDR3 reads CASSQEGGFGANVLTF. The DNA of the CDR3 is TGCGCCAGCAGCCAAGAAGGGGGCTTTGGGGCCAACGTCCTGACTTTC. The rearrangement links TRBV4-3 to TRBJ2-6; 7 bases fit TRBD1. Trimming removed 0 bases from V and 3 bases from J; junction bases left unmatched: 2. The CDR3 has 16 amino acids. Germline values: CDR1 LGHNA, CDR2 YSLEER.

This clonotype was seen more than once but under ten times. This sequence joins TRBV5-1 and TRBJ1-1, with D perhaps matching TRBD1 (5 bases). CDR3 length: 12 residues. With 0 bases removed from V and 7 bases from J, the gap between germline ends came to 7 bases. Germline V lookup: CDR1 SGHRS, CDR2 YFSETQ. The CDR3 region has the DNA TGCGCCAGCAGCTTGGCGGGACTTGAAGCTTTCTTT. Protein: CASSLAGLEAFF.